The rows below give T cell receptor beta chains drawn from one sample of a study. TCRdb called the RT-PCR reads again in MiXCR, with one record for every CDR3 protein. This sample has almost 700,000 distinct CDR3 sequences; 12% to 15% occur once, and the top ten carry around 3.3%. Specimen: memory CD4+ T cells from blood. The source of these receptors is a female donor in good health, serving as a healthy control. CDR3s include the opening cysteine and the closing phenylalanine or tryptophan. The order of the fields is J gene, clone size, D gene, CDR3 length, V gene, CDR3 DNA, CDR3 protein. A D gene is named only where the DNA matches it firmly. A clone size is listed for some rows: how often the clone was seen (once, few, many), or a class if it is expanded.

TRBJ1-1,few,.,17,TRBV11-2,TGTGCCAGCAGCTTAGTCTCTAGGAGCGGAATGAACACTGAAGCTTTCTTT,CASSLVSRSGMNTEAFF
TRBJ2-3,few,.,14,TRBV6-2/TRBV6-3,TGTGCCAGCGTCCGGGCGGGGACGGGAGATACGCAGTATTTT,CASVRAGTGDTQYF
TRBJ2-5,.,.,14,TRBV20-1,TGCAGTGCTAGAGCCGGGACCTACCAAGAGACCCAGTACTTC,CSARAGTYQETQYF
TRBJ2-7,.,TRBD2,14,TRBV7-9,TGTGCCAGCAGCTTACTGACTAGCGGGACCGAGCAGTACTTC,CASSLLTSGTEQYF
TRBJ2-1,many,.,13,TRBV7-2,TGTGCCAGCAGCTTTGCCGGTTACAATGAGCAGTTCTTC,CASSFAGYNEQFF
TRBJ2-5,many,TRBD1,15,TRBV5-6,TGTGCCAGCAGCTTGGACAGGGGTTTTGGAGAGACCCAGTACTTC,CASSLDRGFGETQYF
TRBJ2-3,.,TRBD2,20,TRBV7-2,TGTGCCAGCAGCTACCCTCTTAGAAGACTAGCGGGAGGAGTCGAAGATACGCAGTATTTT,CASSYPLRRLAGGVEDTQYF
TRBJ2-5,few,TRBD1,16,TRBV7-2,TGTGCCAGCAGCTTAGTGAAGGGGGCGCCCCCAGAGACCCAGTACTTC,CASSLVKGAPPETQYF
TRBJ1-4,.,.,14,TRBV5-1,TGCGCCAGCAGCCCGGAAGCCCTAAACGAAAAACTGTTTTTT,CASSPEALNEKLFF
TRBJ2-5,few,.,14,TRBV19,TGTGCCAGTAGTATCGAGGACACCCAAGAGACCCAGTACTTC,CASSIEDTQETQYF
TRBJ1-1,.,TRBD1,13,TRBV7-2,TGTGCCAGCAGCTTCTCGACAGGGGCAAGGGCTTTCTTT,CASSFSTGARAFF
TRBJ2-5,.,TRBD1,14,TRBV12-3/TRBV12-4,TGTGCCAGCAGTTTAATGGACAGGCGCGGGACCCAGTACTTC,CASSLMDRRGTQYF
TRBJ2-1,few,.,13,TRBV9,TGTGCCAGCAGCAATAGGGACTACAATGAGCAGTTCTTC,CASSNRDYNEQFF
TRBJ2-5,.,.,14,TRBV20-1,TGCAGTGCTAGTAGTCCGGCGGAACAAGAGACCCAGTACTTC,CSASSPAEQETQYF
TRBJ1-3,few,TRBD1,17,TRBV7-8,TGTGCCAGCAGCCACTGGGGACAGCCAAACTCTGGAAACACCATATATTTT,CASSHWGQPNSGNTIYF
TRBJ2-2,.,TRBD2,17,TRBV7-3,TGTGCCAGCAGCGCTTGGGGGGGAGCAGGTGGCACCGGGGAGCTGTTTTTT,CASSAWGGAGGTGELFF
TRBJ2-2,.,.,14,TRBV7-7,TGTGCCAGCAGCAAGACAAGGAACACCGGGGAGCTGTTTTTT,CASSKTRNTGELFF
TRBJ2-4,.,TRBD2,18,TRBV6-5,TGTGCCAGCAGCCCCATGGCGGGAGGGCGATTGGGCAAAAACATTCAGTACTTC,CASSPMAGGRLGKNIQYF
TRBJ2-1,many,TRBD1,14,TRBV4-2,TGTGCCAGCAGCCGTGGGACAGGCAACAATGAGCAGTTCTTC,CASSRGTGNNEQFF
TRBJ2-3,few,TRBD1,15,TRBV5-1,TGCGCCAGCAGCCCTATGACAGGGGGCACAGATACGCAGTATTTT,CASSPMTGGTDTQYF
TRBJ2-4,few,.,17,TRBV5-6,TGTGCCAGCAGCTTAAGAGCACGATATCAAGCCAAAAACATTCAGTACTTC,CASSLRARYQAKNIQYF
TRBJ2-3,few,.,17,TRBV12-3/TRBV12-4,TGTGCCAGCAGCTCCACATTTACCCTCAGTCGCACAGATACGCAGTATTTT,CASSSTFTLSRTDTQYF
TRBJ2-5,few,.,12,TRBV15,TGTGCCACCAGGGAGTCGACGGAGACCCAGTACTTC,CATRESTETQYF
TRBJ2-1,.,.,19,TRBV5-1,TGCGCCAGCACGAATCCTTCAGGATTGGGGCAGAGCTCCTACAATGAGCAGTTCTTC,CASTNPSGLGQSSYNEQFF
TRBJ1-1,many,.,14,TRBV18,TGTGCCAGCTCACCAGATCCCTCATATTTTGAAGCTTTCTTT,CASSPDPSYFEAFF
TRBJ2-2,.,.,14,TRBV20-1,TGCAGTGCTATGCTTGGGTTGGGCACCGGGGAGCTGTTTTTT,CSAMLGLGTGELFF
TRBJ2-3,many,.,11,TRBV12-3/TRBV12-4,TGTGCCAGCGGGTACACAGATACGCAGTATTTT,CASGYTDTQYF
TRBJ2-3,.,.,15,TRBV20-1,TGCAGTGCTAGAGATCGGAGAACTAGCACAGATACGCAGTATTTT,CSARDRRTSTDTQYF
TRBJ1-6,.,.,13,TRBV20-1,TGCAGTGCTAGTAAACAGGGTAATTCACCCCTCCACTTT,CSASKQGNSPLHF
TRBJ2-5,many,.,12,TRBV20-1,TGCAGTGCTAGTGGCTTTCAAGAGACCCAGTACTTC,CSASGFQETQYF
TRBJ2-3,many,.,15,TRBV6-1,TGTGCCAGCAGTGAAGGCGCAGGGATCCCAGATACGCAGTATTTT,CASSEGAGIPDTQYF
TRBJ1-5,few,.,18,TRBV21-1,TGTGCCAGCAGCAAAGAGGGAGAAAACGACAGGGAGGGTCAGCCCCAGCATTTT,CASSKEGENDREGQPQHF
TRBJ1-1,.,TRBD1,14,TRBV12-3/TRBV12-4,TGTGCCAGCATGGGACAGGGTTGGGGCACTGAAGCTTTCTTT,CASMGQGWGTEAFF
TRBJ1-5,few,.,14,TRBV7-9,TGTGCCAGCAGCAGGTCCAGTAGCAATCAGCCCCAGCATTTT,CASSRSSSNQPQHF
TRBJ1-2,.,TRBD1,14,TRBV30,TGTGCCCGTCGGAGGGGACAGGGGGGATATGGCTACACCTTC,CARRRGQGGYGYTF
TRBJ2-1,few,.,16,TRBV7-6,TGTGCCAGCAGCCCATACTTCGGGAGCTCCTACAATGAGCAGTTCTTC,CASSPYFGSSYNEQFF
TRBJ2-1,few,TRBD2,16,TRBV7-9,TGTGCCAGCAGCTTAGATAGGACTAGCGGGGCCAATGAGCAGTTCTTC,CASSLDRTSGANEQFF
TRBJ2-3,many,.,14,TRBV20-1,TGCAGTGCTAGAGATTTAAGGCGCACAGATACGCAGTATTTT,CSARDLRRTDTQYF
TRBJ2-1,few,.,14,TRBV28,TGTGCCAGCAGTCCCGGGCCGGGGGTAGATGAGCAGTTCTTC,CASSPGPGVDEQFF
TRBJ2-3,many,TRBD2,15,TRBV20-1,TGCAGTGCTACTAGCGGGAGTGACACTGTAGATACGCAGTATTTT,CSATSGSDTVDTQYF
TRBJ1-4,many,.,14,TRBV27,TGTGCCAGCAGGCTCCGGGACGGAAATGAAAAACTGTTTTTT,CASRLRDGNEKLFF
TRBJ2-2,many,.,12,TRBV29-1,TGCAGCGTCGAAGGAGGGACCGGGGAGCTGTTTTTT,CSVEGGTGELFF
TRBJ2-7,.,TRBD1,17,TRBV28,TGTGCCAGTGGTGGGACAGAAGAGACCCAGGGGATACACGAGCAGTACTTC,CASGGTEETQGIHEQYF
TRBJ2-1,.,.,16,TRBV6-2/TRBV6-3,TGTGCCAGCTTGAGACAGGATCGGGCTTTAGGCGGGGAGCAGTTCTTC,CASLRQDRALGGEQFF
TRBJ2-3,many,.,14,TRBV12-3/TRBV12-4,TGTGCCAGCAGGGGTATTTCTTCCACAGATACGCAGTATTTT,CASRGISSTDTQYF
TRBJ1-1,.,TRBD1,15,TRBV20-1,TGCAGTGCTAGAGACTCTGGGACAGGGAACACTGAAGCTTTCTTT,CSARDSGTGNTEAFF
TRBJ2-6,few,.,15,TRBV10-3,TGTGCCATCAGTGCAGTGGGTGGCGGGGCCAACGTCCTGACTTTC,CAISAVGGGANVLTF
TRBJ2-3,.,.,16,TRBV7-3,TGTGCCAGCAGCTTAGGGCCCGCGGGGCTCACAGATACGCAGTATTTT,CASSLGPAGLTDTQYF
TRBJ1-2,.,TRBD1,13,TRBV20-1,TGCAGTGTACCAATCGGGACAGGCGATGGCTACACCTTC,CSVPIGTGDGYTF
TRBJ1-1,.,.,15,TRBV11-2,TGTGCCAGCAGCTTAGATCCCCTCCGGGGGAATGAAGCTTTCTTT,CASSLDPLRGNEAFF
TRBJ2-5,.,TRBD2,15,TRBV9,TGTGCCAGCAGCCGAGACGGGGGGATCAGAGAGACCCAGTACTTC,CASSRDGGIRETQYF
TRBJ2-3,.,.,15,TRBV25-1,TGTGCCAGCAGTGTCTACGGGGGGCACACAGATACGCAGTATTTT,CASSVYGGHTDTQYF
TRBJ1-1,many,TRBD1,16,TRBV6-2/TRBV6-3,TGTGCCAGCAGTTCGACTCCACAGGGGGCAGACACTGAAGCTTTCTTT,CASSSTPQGADTEAFF